This entry lists 24 T cell receptor beta chains sequenced from one sample in a study of PD-L1 blockade in urothelial cancer (TCRdb year 2017). The method behind the library was the immunoSEQ multiplex PCR assay. TCRdb carries this immuneACCESS record with in-frame sequences only. Its versions omit some clonotypes, under half of them owing to an unresolved V gene in the studies checked, with the rest unexplained. Recorded for this sample are tens of thousands of clones; roughly 84% of them occurred a single time. The top ten hold roughly 9.2% of the sample. The time point label, as the study defines it: pretreatment peripheral blood. The specimen was PBMCs, collected around atezolizumab (anti-PD-L1) treatment. The receptor source for this set is an older woman with urothelial cancer.

J is TRBJ2-6 and V is TRBV7-3; 10 positions match TRBD1. The junction had 2 bases not matched to a gene; V was cut back by 5 bases and J by 1 base. The CDR3 consists of 16 residues. Germline V gives CDR1 SGHTA, CDR2 FQGTGA. The CDR3: CASSRDRGSGANVLTF. The CDR3 DNA reads as TGTGCCAGCAGCCGGGACAGGGGATCTGGGGCCAACGTCCTGACTTTC. The full variable domain, with the rest looked up from reference TRBV7-3 and TRBJ2-6, is GAGVSQTPSNKVTEKGKYVELRCDPISGHTALYWYRQSLGQGPEFLIYFQGTGAADDSGLPNDRFFAVRPEGSVSTLKIQRTERGDSAVYLCASSRDRGSGANVLTFGAGSRLTVL.

The chain recombines TRBV10-2 with TRBJ2-6; 10 bases match TRBD1. The CDR3 loop spans 18 amino acids. V shed 6 bases and J 0 bases; nucleotides not matched to a gene: 8. The germline V gene encodes CDR1 WSHSY and CDR2 SAAADI. The CDR3: CASSQDRGFHSGANVLTF. Here the CDR3 DNA reads TGCGCCAGCAGCCAGGACAGGGGGTTTCACTCTGGGGCCAACGTCCTGACTTTC.

This rearrangement joins TRBV27 to TRBJ1-2; TRBD1 matches at 12 bases. Germline V gene lookup returns CDR1 MNHEY and CDR2 SMNVEV (reference sequence). V lost 1 base to trimming and J lost 3 bases; unmatched junction nucleotides: 3. The CDR3 sequence is 16 residues long. The CDR3 bases are TGTGCCAGCAGTTTATTGGGGACAGGGGGCGACTATGGCTACACCTTC. It codes for CASSLLGTGGDYGYTF.

This chain links TRBV7-9 with TRBJ2-4; 9 positions agree with TRBD2. In germline, CDR1 is SEHNR, CDR2 FQNEAQ (reference sequence). Trimming took 4 bases from V and 0 from J; bases not matched to a gene: 7. The CDR3 spans 17 residues. CDR3 sequence: CASSSGASGIAKNIQYF. CDR3 in DNA: TGTGCCAGCAGCTCGGGCGCTAGCGGGATAGCCAAAAACATTCAGTACTTC.

The rearrangement links TRBV18 to TRBJ1-1; D call uncertain. This CDR3 spans 14 amino acids. Between the trimmed V and J ends, which lost 2 bases and 7 bases, there was a span of 14 bases. Germline V CDR1 and CDR2: KGHSH, LQKENI. The CDR3 coding sequence is TGTGCCAGCTCACCAGCCGGGGTGACCCTTGAAGCTTTCTTT. The encoded protein is CASSPAGVTLEAFF.

The CDR3 coding sequence is TGTGCCAGCAGTCCTTGGACTAGCGGCTCCTACGAGCAGTACTTC. Amino acids: CASSPWTSGSYEQYF. V and J are TRBV28 and TRBJ2-7; 10 bases align to TRBD2. The germline V gene encodes CDR1 MDHEN and CDR2 SYDVKM. This CDR3 has 15 residues. V lost 5 bases, J lost 0 bases, and 4 bases stayed unmatched. The full variable domain, with the rest looked up from reference TRBV28 and TRBJ2-7, is DVKVTQSSRYLVKRTGEKVFLECVQDMDHENMFWYRQDPGLGLRLIYFSYDVKMKEKGDIPEGYSVSREKKERFSLILESASTNQTSMYLCASSPWTSGSYEQYFGPGTRLTVT.

This chain links TRBV5-3 with TRBJ1-2, with 10 bases matching TRBD1. TRBV5-3 is flagged as an ORF with uncertain function. Trimming at V came to 1 base and at J to 3 bases, leaving 9 bases not matched to a gene. CDR3 length: 17 residues. The CDR3 reads CARSLRQGAPGYYGYTF. CDR3 bases: TGTGCCAGAAGCTTGAGACAGGGGGCGCCGGGTTACTATGGCTACACCTTC.

The chain uses TRBV30 and TRBJ2-5; D uncertain. The CDR3 sequence is 12 residues long. From germline, CDR1 is GTSNPN and CDR2 SVGIG (reference sequence). Trimming took off 1 base at V and 4 bases at J, with 7 bases between the two ends. CDR3: CAWSEIGETQYF. CDR3 coding DNA: TGTGCCTGGAGTGAGATCGGAGAGACCCAGTACTTC.

The chain employs TRBV7-2 and TRBJ1-4, with D possibly being TRBD1 (6 bases). V was shortened by 4 bases and J by 5 bases, with 11 bases between the two germline ends. The CDR3 extends over 14 amino acids. Germline CDR1 SGHTA, CDR2 FQGNSA. This chain's CDR3 is CASSYRQENEKLFF. CDR3 bases: TGTGCCAGCAGCTACCGACAGGAGAATGAAAAACTGTTTTTT.

This clone was detected only once. One base away lies a much larger clone, so this may be a sequencing read error. This chain connects TRBV6-4 to TRBJ2-1, with TRBD2 identical over 10 bases. The CDR3 has 14 residues. In germline, CDR1 is MRHNA, CDR2 SNTAGT. With V trimmed by 5 bases and J by 8 bases, 6 bases remained unmatched. CDR3 amino acids: CASSLLAGRDEQFF. The CDR3 DNA follows: TGTGCCAGCAGTTTACTAGCGGGGAGGGATGAGCAGTTCTTC.

The rearrangement joins TRBV2 to TRBJ2-2; 9 positions match TRBD1. The CDR3 extends over 13 amino acids. Germline V gene sequence: CDR1 SNHLY, CDR2 FYNNEI. V lost 10 bases, J lost 3 bases, and 3 bases stayed unmatched. The CDR3 sequence: CATGTGYTGELFF. The CDR3 DNA is TGTGCCACCGGGACAGGGTACACCGGGGAGCTGTTTTTT.

This sequence joins TRBV6-5 and TRBJ2-3, with 7 nucleotides matching TRBD2. Germline lookup yields CDR1 MNHEY and CDR2 SVGAGI. The CDR3 extends over 16 amino acids. The J segment lost 0 bases and the V segment lost 0 bases, leaving 3 bases of the junction unmatched. Here the CDR3 DNA reads TGTGCCAGCAGTTACTCTAGCGGGTCGAGCACAGATACGCAGTATTTT. It codes for CASSYSSGSSTDTQYF.

The chain joins TRBV6-6 to TRBJ1-2, with D perhaps matching TRBD1 (6 bases). Per the germline V gene, CDR1 is MNHNY and CDR2 is SVGAGI (reference sequence). The CDR3 has 15 residues. The V and J ends lost 2 bases and 6 bases respectively, with 16 bases between them. CDR3: CASSYAGGGWDGYTF. The CDR3 DNA is TGTGCCAGCAGTTACGCCGGTGGGGGCTGGGATGGCTACACCTTC.

The J gene is TRBJ2-5, the V gene TRBV4-2, with TRBD2 matching 15 bases. This CDR3 is 18 amino acids long. The V segment lost 4 bases and the J segment 1 base; nucleotides outside the gene matches: 7. Germline V gene sequence: CDR1 LGHNA, CDR2 YNFKEQ. The CDR3 nucleotides are TGTGCCAGCAGCCTCGGACTAGCGGGAGGGCCCGGCCAAGAGACCCAGTACTTC. Translation gives CASSLGLAGGPGQETQYF.

This clone has a handful of counts. This rearrangement joins TRBV9 to TRBJ1-5; D remains unclear. Germline values: CDR1 SGDLS, CDR2 YYNGEE. CDR3 length: 15 amino acids. Deletions cut 2 bases from V and 2 bases from J, with 11 bases between. CDR3 coding DNA: TGTGCCAGCAGCGTGCCGTCTGGAGGCAATCAGCCCCAGCATTTT. Its protein is CASSVPSGGNQPQHF.

This clone was recorded a few times. V usage is TRBV5-1 and J usage is TRBJ2-7; TRBD1 matches 9 bases. J was trimmed by 4 bases and V by 0 bases; bases with no gene match: 2. Germline CDR1 SGHRS, CDR2 YFSETQ. There are 14 residues in the CDR3. CDR3 region: CASSLEQGAYEQYF. For the CDR3, the DNA is TGCGCCAGCAGCTTGGAACAGGGGGCGTACGAGCAGTACTTC.

The chain recombines TRBV6-5 with TRBJ2-5; 9 positions match TRBD1. Trimming at V came to 0 bases and at J to 5 bases, leaving 7 bases not matched to a gene. The CDR3 has 16 residues. Germline V gives CDR1 MNHEY, CDR2 SVGAGI. In nucleotides, the CDR3 is TGTGCCAGCAGTTACTCATGGGACAGGGCCCTGGAGACCCAGTACTTC. Protein: CASSYSWDRALETQYF.

This clone was counted once. The J gene is TRBJ1-1, the V gene TRBV10-3, with a tentative D call TRBD1 (6 bases). In germline, CDR1 is ENHRY, CDR2 SYGVKD. This CDR3 contains 14 residues. Trimming removed 3 bases at V and 3 bases at J, with 11 bases between. In DNA form, the CDR3 reads TGTGCCATCAGTGAATGGGGGCCTGACACTGAAGCTTTCTTT. Protein: CAISEWGPDTEAFF.

This chain links TRBV7-9 with TRBJ1-1; no reliable D call. CDR3 length: 14 residues. Germline V gives CDR1 SEHNR, CDR2 FQNEAQ (reference sequence). Trimming cost V 2 bases and J 5 bases, with 12 bases left between them. CDR3 sequence: CASSLMFRGTEAFF. DNA of the CDR3: TGTGCCAGCAGCTTAATGTTTCGGGGTACTGAAGCTTTCTTT. Full variable domain (remainder filled in from reference TRBV7-9 and TRBJ1-1): DTGVSQNPRHKITKRGQNVTFRCDPISEHNRLYWYRQTLGQGPEFLTYFQNEAQLEKSRLLSDRFSAERPKGSFSTLEIQRTEQGDSAMYLCASSLMFRGTEAFFGQGTRLTVV.

The J gene is TRBJ1-2, the V gene TRBV18, with 9 bases lining up with TRBD1. Germline V gene sequence: CDR1 KGHSH, CDR2 LQKENI. The CDR3 has 14 residues. After removal of 2 bases from V and 7 bases from J, the junction contained 5 bases not matched to a gene. CDR3: CASSPGTGRVGYTF. The CDR3 DNA sequence: TGTGCCAGCTCACCAGGGACAGGGCGGGTTGGCTACACCTTC. Using reference TRBV18 and TRBJ1-2 for the parts outside the CDR3, the full variable domain is NAGVMQNPRHLVRRRGQEARLRCSPMKGHSHVYWYRQLPEEGLKFMVYLQKENIIDESGMPKERFSAEFPKEGPSILRIQQVVRGDSAAYFCASSPGTGRVGYTFGSGTRLTVV.

The chain links TRBV29-1 to TRBJ2-5, with 7 bases identical to TRBD1. Germline V gene sequence: CDR1 SQVTM, CDR2 ANQGSEA. CDR3 length equals 12 residues. Losses at the gene ends were 7 bases for V and 3 bases for J; bases not matched to a gene: 5. CDR3 sequence (DNA): TGCAGCGGGGGACAGCCTGAAGAGACCCAGTACTTC. It codes for CSGGQPEETQYF.

CDR3 DNA: TGTGCCAGCAGGGGGACAGGGAAATTTTATGGCTACACCTTC. Translating it yields CASRGTGKFYGYTF. This rearrangement joins TRBV27 to TRBJ1-2; 9 nucleotides line up with TRBD1. This CDR3 comprises 14 residues. V gave up 6 bases and J gave up 5 bases; unmatched junction bases: 7. Germline CDR1 and CDR2: MNHEY and SMNVEV (reference sequence).

V and J are TRBV7-2 and TRBJ1-5; D may be TRBD1 (5 bases). The CDR3 loop spans 16 amino acids. Germline CDR1 SGHTA, CDR2 FQGNSA. Deletions cut 5 bases from V and 6 bases from J, with 20 bases between. In DNA form, the CDR3 reads TGTGCCAGCAGCCTAGGGCCCCCCAGGGCCGGTCAGCCCCAGCATTTT. Residues: CASSLGPPRAGQPQHF.

The chain has TRBV4-2 and TRBJ2-2, with TRBD2 matching 7 bases. The V gene's germline CDR1 is LGHNA and CDR2 YNFKEQ. CDR3 length: 16 residues. V was pared by 4 bases and J by 1 base, with 6 bases of the junction left unmatched. Written as DNA, the CDR3 is TGTGCCAGCAGCCGCTCTAGCGGCGAGAACACCGGGGAGCTGTTTTTT. It yields the protein CASSRSSGENTGELFF.